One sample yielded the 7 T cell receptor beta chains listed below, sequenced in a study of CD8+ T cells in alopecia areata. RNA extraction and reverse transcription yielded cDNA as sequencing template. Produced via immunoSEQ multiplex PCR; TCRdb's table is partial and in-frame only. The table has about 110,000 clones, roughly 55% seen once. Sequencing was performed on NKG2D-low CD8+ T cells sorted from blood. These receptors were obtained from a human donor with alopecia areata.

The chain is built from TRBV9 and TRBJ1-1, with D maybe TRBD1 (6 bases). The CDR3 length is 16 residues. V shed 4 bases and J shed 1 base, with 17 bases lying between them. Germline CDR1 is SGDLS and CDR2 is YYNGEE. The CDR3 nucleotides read TGTGCCAGCAGCCTGGGGTCTGGAGGGGGGAACACTGAAGCTTTCTTT. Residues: CASSLGSGGGNTEAFF.

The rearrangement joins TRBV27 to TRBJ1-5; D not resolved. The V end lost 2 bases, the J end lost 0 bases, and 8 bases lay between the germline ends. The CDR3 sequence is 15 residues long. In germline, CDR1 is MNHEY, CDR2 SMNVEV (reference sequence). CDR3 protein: CASSLGRPSNQPQHF. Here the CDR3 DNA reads TGTGCCAGCAGTTTAGGGCGTCCTAGCAATCAGCCCCAGCATTTT.

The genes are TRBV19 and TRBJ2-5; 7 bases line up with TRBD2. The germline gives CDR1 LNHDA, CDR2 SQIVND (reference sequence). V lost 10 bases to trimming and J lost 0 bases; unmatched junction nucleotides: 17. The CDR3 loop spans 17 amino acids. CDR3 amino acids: CATSTGRGGSHQETQYF. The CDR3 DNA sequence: TGTGCCACCTCCACCGGGCGAGGCGGGAGCCACCAAGAGACCCAGTACTTC.

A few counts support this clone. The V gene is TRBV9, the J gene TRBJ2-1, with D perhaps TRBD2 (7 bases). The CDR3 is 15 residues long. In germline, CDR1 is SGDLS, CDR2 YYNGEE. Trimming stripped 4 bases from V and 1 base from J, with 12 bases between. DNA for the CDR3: TGTGCCAGCAGCCTCGGGGGGCGATCCTACAATGAGCAGTTCTTC. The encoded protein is CASSLGGRSYNEQFF.

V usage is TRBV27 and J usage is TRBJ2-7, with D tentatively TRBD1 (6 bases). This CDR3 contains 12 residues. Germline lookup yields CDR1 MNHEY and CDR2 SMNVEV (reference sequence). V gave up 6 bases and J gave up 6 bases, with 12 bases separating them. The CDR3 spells CASSSDRSEQYF. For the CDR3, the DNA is TGTGCCAGCAGCTCAGACAGGTCCGAGCAGTACTTC.

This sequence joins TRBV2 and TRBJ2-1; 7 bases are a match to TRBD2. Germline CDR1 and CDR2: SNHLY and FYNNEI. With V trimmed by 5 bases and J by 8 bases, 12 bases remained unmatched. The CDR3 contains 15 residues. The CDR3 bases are TGTGCCAGCAGTCCGAGCGGGACGGTGGGCCATGAGCAGTTCTTC. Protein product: CASSPSGTVGHEQFF.

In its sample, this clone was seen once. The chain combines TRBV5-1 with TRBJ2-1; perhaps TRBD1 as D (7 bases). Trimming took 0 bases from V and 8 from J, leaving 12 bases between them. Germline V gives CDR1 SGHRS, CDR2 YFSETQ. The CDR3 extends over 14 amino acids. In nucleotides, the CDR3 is TGCGCCAGCAGCTTGGAGGGCAGGGGGGATGAGCAGTTCTTC. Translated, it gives CASSLEGRGDEQFF.